The sequence of this TCR beta chain was determined in a study of beta chain features in type 1 diabetes. Whole-study findings and limits: Patients showed naive, central memory and Treg TCRB repertoires that appeared more similar than those of healthy donors.

Purity of each sorted population was above 98%. The CDR3 loop spans 16 amino acids. Between the trimmed V and J ends, which lost 6 bases and 9 bases, there was a span of 24 bases. The germline CDR1 and CDR2 sequences are SNHLY and FYNNEI. With respect to this clone: Its cognate antigen is unknown.

Sequenced material consisted of expressed TCRB transcripts (all of the isolated RNA was reverse transcribed). Generated by immunoSEQ multiplex PCR, the TCRdb table keeps only in-frame clones and is missing some. The sample shows under 400,000 clones, roughly 21% of them seen only once. Material for sequencing was naive CD4+ T cells from blood. The chain links TRBV2 to TRBJ2-1; TRBD2 is a possible D gene (6 bases). The clonotype originates from a woman between 18 and 30 years old in good health. DNA for the CDR3: TGTGCCAGCAGGAGACTAGTAGTTTCCTCCGTAGGTGAGCAGTTCTTC. Its translation: CASRRLVVSSVGEQFF.